The rows below give T cell receptor beta chains drawn from one sample of a study of blood T cells in healthy people across ages. TCRdb reprocessed the 5' RACE reads via MiXCR and lists one record per CDR3 protein. The top ten hold about 2.1% of the sample, which has roughly 1,800,000 distinct CDR3 sequences, 49% seen once. The sample taken for sequencing was blood. The receptors come from a woman between 35 and 50 years old in good health. Each CDR3 is given with its conserved first and last residue. A D gene is named only where the DNA matches it firmly. Part of the rows lack a size; the others show once, few, many or a class for expanded clones.

D gene,V gene,clone size,J gene,CDR3 protein,CDR3 DNA
-,TRBV11-2,few,TRBJ2-5,CASSQISGQETQYF,TGTGCCAGCAGCCAAATATCGGGCCAAGAGACCCAGTACTTC
TRBD1,TRBV6-1,-,TRBJ2-7,CASTWTGSYEQYF,TGTGCCAGCACGTGGACAGGATCCTACGAGCAGTACTTC
TRBD2,TRBV27,few,TRBJ2-5,CASSPPGLAHFLETQYF,TGTGCCAGCAGTCCTCCGGGACTAGCGCACTTCTTGGAGACCCAGTACTTC
-,TRBV7-9,few,TRBJ1-6,CASSSVLWPLHF,TGTGCCAGCAGCTCCGTCCTCTGGCCCCTCCACTTT
-,TRBV6-2/TRBV6-3,-,TRBJ2-7,CASSYLEWGGSYEQYF,TGTGCCAGCAGTTACCTCGAGTGGGGAGGTTCCTACGAGCAGTACTTC
-,TRBV12-3/TRBV12-4,few,TRBJ1-2,CASSTGGGLDGYTF,TGTGCCAGCAGTACCGGCGGGGGGCTCGATGGCTACACCTTC
-,TRBV4-3,few,TRBJ1-2,CASSQLQYPDYGYTF,TGCGCCAGCAGCCAGCTACAGTACCCCGACTATGGCTACACCTTC
-,TRBV12-5,few,TRBJ2-5,CASGFNVRDVQETQYF,TGTGCTAGTGGTTTCAATGTCAGGGACGTGCAAGAGACCCAGTACTTC
-,TRBV20-1,-,TRBJ2-7,CSVAQDYEQYF,TGCAGTGTTGCACAGGACTACGAGCAGTACTTC
-,TRBV29-1,-,TRBJ1-2,CSVEGPKRGTLNYGYTF,TGCAGCGTTGAAGGGCCTAAGAGGGGAACCCTTAACTATGGCTACACCTTC
-,TRBV4-1,-,TRBJ1-2,CASSQAPGYGYTF,TGCGCCAGCAGCCAAGCCCCGGGGTATGGCTACACCTTC
-,TRBV6-5,many,TRBJ1-1,CASSYGQGNTEAFF,TGTGCCAGCAGTTACGGGCAGGGGAACACTGAAGCTTTCTTT
TRBD2,TRBV27,-,TRBJ2-1,CASSRIAGVLDNEQFF,TGTGCCAGCAGTAGAATAGCGGGGGTACTAGACAATGAGCAGTTCTTC
-,TRBV2,-,TRBJ2-1,CASKLDQQDYNEQFF,TGTGCCAGCAAATTAGACCAGCAAGACTACAATGAGCAGTTCTTC
-,TRBV20-1,few,TRBJ2-5,CSASVPHGGPRGETQYF,TGCAGTGCTAGCGTACCACACGGGGGGCCAAGGGGAGAGACCCAGTACTTC
-,TRBV5-1,once,TRBJ1-1,CASSQGPVNTEAFF,TGCGCCAGCAGCCAAGGCCCGGTGAACACTGAAGCTTTCTTT
TRBD2,TRBV28,few,TRBJ2-1,CASSLGGGAQNEQFF,TGTGCCAGCAGTTTGGGCGGGGGGGCTCAGAATGAGCAGTTCTTC
-,TRBV28,once,TRBJ2-5,CVSSFPGAGEETQYF,TGTGTCAGCAGTTTCCCGGGGGCAGGGGAAGAGACCCAGTACTTC
TRBD1,TRBV18,-,TRBJ1-1,CASTGTGPEAFF,TGTGCCAGCACAGGGACAGGGCCTGAAGCTTTCTTT
-,TRBV12-3/TRBV12-4,few,TRBJ2-3,CASSPVATDTQYF,TGTGCCAGCAGTCCTGTAGCCACAGATACGCAGTATTTT
-,TRBV28,few,TRBJ1-2,CASMRTTYGYTF,TGTGCCAGCATGAGGACCACGTATGGCTACACCTTC
-,TRBV7-3,-,TRBJ2-3,CASGEENTDTQYF,TGTGCCTCCGGGGAGGAGAACACAGATACGCAGTATTTT
TRBD1,TRBV6-1,-,TRBJ2-6,CASSNTGTGATGANVLTF,TGTGCCAGCAGTAATACCGGGACAGGGGCGACAGGGGCCAACGTCCTGACTTTC
-,TRBV27,-,TRBJ1-1,CAGSLTTHGNTEAFF,TGTGCCGGCAGTTTAACGACCCACGGAAACACTGAAGCTTTCTTT
-,TRBV20-1,-,TRBJ1-4,CSAREPMAANEKLFF,TGCAGTGCTAGAGAACCAATGGCGGCGAATGAAAAACTGTTTTTT
-,TRBV10-3,-,TRBJ1-1,CAISDPVRAKNTEAFF,TGTGCCATCAGTGACCCGGTAAGGGCGAAGAACACTGAAGCTTTCTTT
-,TRBV20-1,-,TRBJ2-7,CSAPRSCEQYF,TGCAGTGCCCCGAGGTCGTGCGAGCAGTACTTC
-,TRBV20-1,-,TRBJ2-4,CSARNPGEAKNIQYF,TGCAGTGCTAGAAACCCGGGGGAGGCCAAAAACATTCAGTACTTC
-,TRBV7-2,-,TRBJ2-7,CASSLSPGGPEQYF,TGTGCCAGCAGCTTATCCCCCGGGGGCCCCGAGCAGTACTTC
TRBD1,TRBV6-2/TRBV6-3,-,TRBJ2-5,CASSKPSDRHVGGEQYF,TGTGCCAGCAGTAAGCCCTCGGACAGGCACGTTGGAGGTGAGCAGTACTTC
-,TRBV9,few,TRBJ2-7,CASSPGTRLEQYF,TGTGCCAGCAGCCCGGGGACAAGACTCGAGCAGTACTTC
TRBD2,TRBV29-1,-,TRBJ2-7,CSVEFASGRDYEQYF,TGCAGCGTTGAATTCGCTAGCGGGAGGGACTACGAGCAGTACTTC
-,TRBV20-1,few,TRBJ2-5,CSAFPPQGRKETQYF,TGCAGTGCTTTCCCCCCGCAGGGGCGGAAAGAGACCCAGTACTTC
-,TRBV6-5,few,TRBJ2-5,CASSWTRRGGARYQETQYF,TGTGCCAGCAGTTGGACCAGACGAGGCGGGGCCAGGTACCAAGAGACCCAGTACTTC
-,TRBV7-9,once,TRBJ2-1,CASSLVRVKVDEQFF,TGTGCCAGCAGCTTAGTAAGGGTAAAGGTCGATGAGCAGTTCTTC
-,TRBV20-1,-,TRBJ1-2,CSARTGNSNYGYTF,TGCAGTGCTAGAACAGGGAACTCTAACTATGGCTACACCTTC
TRBD1,TRBV7-9,-,TRBJ1-1,CASSLGQGRGTEAFF,TGTGCCAGCAGCCTCGGACAGGGGAGGGGCACTGAAGCTTTCTTT